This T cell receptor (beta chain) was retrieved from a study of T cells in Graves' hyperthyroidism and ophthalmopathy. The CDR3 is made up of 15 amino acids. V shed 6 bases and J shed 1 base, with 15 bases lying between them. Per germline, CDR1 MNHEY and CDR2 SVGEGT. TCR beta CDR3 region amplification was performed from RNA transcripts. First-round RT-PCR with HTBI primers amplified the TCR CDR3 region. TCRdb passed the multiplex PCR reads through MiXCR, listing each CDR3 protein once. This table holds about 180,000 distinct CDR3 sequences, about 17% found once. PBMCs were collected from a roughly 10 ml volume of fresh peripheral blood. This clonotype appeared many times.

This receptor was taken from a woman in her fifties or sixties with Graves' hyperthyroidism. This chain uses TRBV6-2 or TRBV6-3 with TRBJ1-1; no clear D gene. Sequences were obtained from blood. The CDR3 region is CASSSWRTANTEAFF. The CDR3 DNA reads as TGTGCCAGCAGCTCTTGGCGGACGGCGAACACTGAAGCTTTCTTT.